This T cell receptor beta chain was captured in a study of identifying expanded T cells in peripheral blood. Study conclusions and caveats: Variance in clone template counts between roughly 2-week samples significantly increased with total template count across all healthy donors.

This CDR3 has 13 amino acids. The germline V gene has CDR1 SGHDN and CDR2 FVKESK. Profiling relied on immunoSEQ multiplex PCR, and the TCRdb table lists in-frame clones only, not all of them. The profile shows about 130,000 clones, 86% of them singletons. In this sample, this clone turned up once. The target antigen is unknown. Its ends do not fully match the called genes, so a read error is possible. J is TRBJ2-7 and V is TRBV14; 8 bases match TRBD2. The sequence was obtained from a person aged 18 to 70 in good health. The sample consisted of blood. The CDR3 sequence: CASSQPPGLVENF. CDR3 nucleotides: TGTGCCAGCAGCCAACCCCCGGGACTAGTTGAGAACTTC.